Shown below are 16 T cell receptor beta chains from a single sample sequenced in a study of shared clonotypes between healthy human individuals. Positive CCR7 selection of CD45RO-negative cells yielded the naive CD8 cells, and terminally differentiated effector memory CD45RA+ cells were excluded. Here immunoSEQ multiplex PCR was the method, and the copy in TCRdb shows in-frame clones only, minus some. This table has more than 2 million clones, roughly 95% appearing once. Sequencing was done on a sample of naive CD8+ T cells sorted from blood. These receptors came from a young man in good health.

The V call is TRBV11-2, the J call TRBJ1-1, with a weak D call TRBD1 (5 bases). Germline CDR1 and CDR2: SGHAT and FQNNGV. The CDR3 totals 14 residues. V gave up 1 base and J gave up 5 bases, with 11 bases separating them. The CDR3 protein is CASSLVGVGTEAFF. The DNA for the CDR3 is TGTGCCAGCAGCTTAGTAGGGGTAGGAACTGAAGCTTTCTTT.

This clone was recorded a few times. In the same sample, other DNA sequences code for this CDR3. This chain uses TRBV5-1 with TRBJ2-7; 8 bases are shared with TRBD1. Per germline, CDR1 SGHRS and CDR2 YFSETQ. V was pared by 0 bases and J by 3 bases, with 2 bases of the junction left unmatched. The CDR3 loop spans 14 amino acids. CDR3 coding DNA: TGCGCCAGCAGCTTGGGGGGGACAGGCTACGAGCAGTACTTC. Its protein product is CASSLGGTGYEQYF.

The CDR3 nucleotides are TGTGCCAGCAGCTTAGGACTGGCCGGGGCAAATCAGCCCCAGCATTTT. Translated: CASSLGLAGANQPQHF. The rearrangement joins TRBV7-2 to TRBJ1-5, with D perhaps TRBD1 (5 bases). The CDR3 has 16 amino acids. Trimming left V 1 base short and J 4 bases short, with 14 bases between. The germline gives CDR1 SGHTA, CDR2 FQGNSA.

The rearrangement links TRBV28 to TRBJ2-3; a possible D gene is TRBD2 (7 bases). Trimming took off 6 bases at V and 4 bases at J, with 17 bases between the two ends. The CDR3 extends over 15 amino acids. In germline, CDR1 is MDHEN, CDR2 SYDVKM. The CDR3, as DNA: TGTGCCAGCAGCCAGGGTCCGGGGGGCCCAGATACGCAGTATTTT. The encoded protein is CASSQGPGGPDTQYF.

As to this clone: This same CDR3 is encoded by further DNA sequences in the sample. The chain links TRBV5-1 to TRBJ2-1; no clear D gene. V gave up 0 bases and J gave up 4 bases, with 5 bases separating them. The CDR3 totals 13 residues. Germline V gene sequence: CDR1 SGHRS, CDR2 YFSETQ. DNA of the CDR3: TGCGCCAGCAGCTTGGGAGTATACAATGAGCAGTTCTTC. As protein: CASSLGVYNEQFF. Combining the CDR3 with reference TRBV5-1 and TRBJ2-1 gives the whole variable domain KAGVTQTPRYLIKTRGQQVTLSCSPISGHRSVSWYQQTPGQGLQFLFEYFSETQRNKGNFPGRFSGRQFSNSRSEMNVSTLELGDSALYLCASSLGVYNEQFFGPGTRLTVL.

V gene TRBV13 combines with J gene TRBJ1-1, with TRBD1 matching 7 bases. The CDR3 is 16 amino acids. The junction had 8 bases not matched to a gene; V was cut back by 0 bases and J by 4 bases. Germline values: CDR1 PRHDT, CDR2 FYEKMQ (reference sequence). CDR3 residues: CASSLGPGQSFTEAFF. DNA of the CDR3: TGTGCCAGCAGCTTAGGCCCGGGACAGTCCTTCACTGAAGCTTTCTTT.

CDR3 protein: CASSSSPGWNEQYF. Here the CDR3 DNA reads TGTGCCAGCAGCTCGTCTCCGGGTTGGAATGAGCAGTACTTC. V is TRBV5-4 and J is TRBJ2-7; the D is unclear. There are 14 residues in the CDR3. Germline loops: CDR1 SGHNT, CDR2 YYREEE (reference sequence). V lost 3 bases and J lost 7, with 17 bases in between.

The chain recombines TRBV6-5 with TRBJ2-2; 9 bases match TRBD1. Trimming removed 3 bases from V and 4 bases from J; junction bases left unmatched: 6. Germline-derived CDR1 and CDR2 are MNHEY and SVGAGI. The CDR3 consists of 16 residues. The DNA for the CDR3 is TGTGCCAGCAGTTATGGGACAGGGCCTCCCACCGGGGAGCTGTTTTTT. Its translation is CASSYGTGPPTGELFF.

The V call is TRBV5-1, the J call TRBJ2-7, with 7 positions matching TRBD2. The length of the CDR3 is 17 residues. Germline CDR1 is SGHRS and CDR2 is YFSETQ. V shed 4 bases and J 1 base; nucleotides not matched to a gene: 14. CDR3 residues: CASSPGVIAGLSYEQYF. The CDR3 bases are TGCGCCAGCAGCCCCGGTGTGATAGCGGGTCTATCCTACGAGCAGTACTTC. Looking up the rest from reference TRBV5-1 and TRBJ2-7 gives the full variable domain: KAGVTQTPRYLIKTRGQQVTLSCSPISGHRSVSWYQQTPGQGLQFLFEYFSETQRNKGNFPGRFSGRQFSNSRSEMNVSTLELGDSALYLCASSPGVIAGLSYEQYFGPGTRLTVT.

This clone was counted once. Other DNA sequences within the sample encode an identical CDR3. The V call is TRBV29-1, the J call TRBJ2-7; TRBD2 agrees at 13 bases. The trim removed 1 base at V and 3 bases at J, leaving 0 bases unmatched. The CDR3 length is 14 residues. Germline CDR1 SQVTM, CDR2 ANQGSEA. The CDR3, as DNA: TGCAGCGTTGAAGGACTAGCGGGAGGCTACGAGCAGTACTTC. Amino acids: CSVEGLAGGYEQYF.

The V call is TRBV2, the J call TRBJ2-7; D uncertain. The germline gives CDR1 SNHLY, CDR2 FYNNEI. The CDR3 is 14 residues long. Deletions cut 10 bases from V and 0 bases from J, with 16 bases between. CDR3 DNA sequence: TGTGCCACCATTCTCTTGACGGCCTCCTACGAGCAGTACTTC. It is translated as CATILLTASYEQYF.

This chain uses TRBV19 with TRBJ1-2; TRBD1 might be the D (6 bases). Trimming removed 1 base at V and 3 bases at J, with 9 bases between. Germline CDR1 reads LNHDA; CDR2 reads SQIVND (reference sequence). The CDR3 contains 14 residues. The CDR3 protein is CASSIAAGDYGYTF. The CDR3 nucleotides are TGTGCCAGTAGTATAGCAGCAGGGGACTATGGCTACACCTTC.

The chain couples TRBV7-6 to TRBJ2-3, with D uncertain. The V and J ends lost 2 bases and 5 bases respectively, with 5 bases between them. CDR3 length: 12 residues. Germline V CDR1 and CDR2: SGHVS, FNYEAQ. DNA for the CDR3: TGTGCCAGCAGCTTAATCGGAGATACGCAGTATTTT. It yields the protein CASSLIGDTQYF.

The chain couples TRBV7-6 to TRBJ1-1, with D tentatively TRBD1 (5 bases). V was clipped by 6 bases and J by 4 bases, with 18 bases between them. Looked up from germline, CDR1 is SGHVS and CDR2 is FNYEAQ. The length of the CDR3 is 15 residues. The chain's CDR3 is CASSSGGVDGTEAFF. The CDR3 nucleotides read TGTGCCAGCAGTTCGGGGGGGGTAGATGGCACTGAAGCTTTCTTT. Full variable domain (remainder filled in from reference TRBV7-6 and TRBJ1-1): GAGVSQSPRYKVTKRGQDVALRCDPISGHVSLYWYRQALGQGPEFLTYFNYEAQQDKSGLPNDRFSAERPEGSISTLTIQRTEQRDSAMYRCASSSGGVDGTEAFFGQGTRLTVV.

The chain has TRBV6-5 and TRBJ2-5; D unclear. CDR1 is MNHEY, CDR2 SVGAGI, per germline. This CDR3 has 11 amino acids. V was trimmed by 2 bases and J by 8 bases, leaving 6 bases between them. CDR3 protein: CASSYGSTQYF. DNA for the CDR3: TGTGCCAGCAGTTACGGGTCTACCCAGTACTTC.

The chain employs TRBV27 and TRBJ2-7; D gene uncertain. Germline V gives CDR1 MNHEY, CDR2 SMNVEV (reference sequence). The CDR3 covers 16 residues. The V gene lost 5 bases and the J gene lost 2 bases, with 19 bases spanning the gap. The CDR3 is CASSTLQIPAPYEQYF. The CDR3 bases are TGTGCCAGCAGTACCCTACAAATCCCTGCACCCTACGAGCAGTACTTC.